Each of the 5 T cell receptor beta chains below was sequenced from the same sample in a study of memory CD4+ T cells and cytomegalovirus serostatus. The method was immunoSEQ multiplex PCR; TCRdb's version includes in-frame clones alone and lacks a portion of them. The sample carries tens of thousands of clones, around 80% recorded once. Single viable CD3+CD4+CD8-CD45RO+ cells were sorted as the memory CD4+ T cells. The sequenced material came from memory CD4+ T cells from blood. These receptors were obtained from an adult in good health and CMV-seronegative.

CDR3 DNA sequence: TGTGCCTGGAGTGCCAGGTCTCGGTGGAGCTATGGCTACACCTTC. Translation gives CAWSARSRWSYGYTF. This chain joins TRBV30 and TRBJ1-2; D ambiguous. Trimming cost V 1 base and J 4 bases, with 16 bases left between them. Germline-derived CDR1 and CDR2 are GTSNPN and SVGIG (reference sequence). The CDR3 is 15 amino acids.

The chain is built from TRBV4-1 and TRBJ2-6; no clear D gene. Germline CDR1 MGHRA, CDR2 YSYEKL. The CDR3 has 16 residues. With 3 bases removed from V and 0 bases from J, the gap between germline ends came to 9 bases. The DNA for the CDR3 is TGCGCCAGCAGCCACGACACCTTCTCTGGGGCCAACGTCCTGACTTTC. Amino acid sequence: CASSHDTFSGANVLTF.

This clone was observed a few times. This chain joins TRBV10-3 and TRBJ1-2, with 8 positions matching TRBD1. CDR1 ENHRY and CDR2 SYGVKD come from the germline V gene. Unmatched junction bases numbered 11, after V lost 3 bases and J lost 8 bases. This CDR3 region has 15 residues. The CDR3 DNA is TGTGCCATCAGTGATGCGGACAGGGCGAGGGGAGGCTACACCTTC. Encoded protein: CAISDADRARGGYTF.

V gene TRBV19 combines with J gene TRBJ2-3; 7 nucleotides match TRBD2. This CDR3 spans 16 amino acids. Germline loops: CDR1 LNHDA, CDR2 SQIVND (reference sequence). J was trimmed by 6 bases and V by 4 bases; bases with no gene match: 13. The CDR3 protein is CASSKASGGGRDTQYF. Written as DNA, the CDR3 is TGTGCCAGTAGTAAGGCTAGCGGAGGAGGTAGGGATACGCAGTATTTT.

The chain is built from TRBV2 and TRBJ1-5, with 7 bases aligning to TRBD1. The germline CDR1 and CDR2 sequences are SNHLY and FYNNEI. The CDR3 covers 16 residues. The V and J ends lost 7 bases and 2 bases, in that order; junction bases with no gene match: 11. CDR3 in DNA: TGTGCCAGCACCGGCGGGACAGCGAAAGGCAATCAGCCCCAGCATTTT. It specifies CASTGGTAKGNQPQHF.